What follows are 9 T cell receptor beta chains derived from one specimen sequenced in a study of blood T cells in healthy people across ages. The second PCR ran about 7 to 12 cycles with a sample-barcoded 5' primer and J-beta primers. TCRdb re-called the 5' RACE reads through MiXCR, storing one row per CDR3 protein. Of nearly 800,000 distinct CDR3 sequences listed, about 25% are singletons. The same data also contributed to another study, on T cells of mothers and their children.

The specimen was blood. The receptors derive from a boy aged 5 to 17 in good health.

This chain uses TRBV29-1 with TRBJ2-7; D gene ambiguous. The CDR3 runs to 13 residues. Germline CDR1 is SQVTM and CDR2 is ANQGSEA. Trimming took off 4 bases at V and 5 bases at J, with 15 bases between the two ends. CDR3 region: CSVAMRMGDEQYF. The CDR3 DNA reads TGCAGCGTTGCGATGCGGATGGGTGACGAGCAGTACTTC.

V and J are TRBV6-2 or TRBV6-3 and TRBJ1-4; 9 bases line up with TRBD1. CDR3 size: 17 residues. Germline V CDR1 and CDR2: MNHEY, SVGEGT. The V and J ends lost 0 bases and 5 bases, in that order; junction bases with no gene match: 7. The CDR3 DNA reads TGTGCCAGCAGTTACTCGAGTTTGGGACAGGGAAATGAAAAACTGTTTTTT. Protein sequence: CASSYSSLGQGNEKLFF.

CDR3 in DNA: TGCGCCAGCAGCTTTAGCACTCCGGGGGATACGCAGTATTTT. Protein: CASSFSTPGDTQYF. The V call is TRBV5-1, the J call TRBJ2-3; possible D gene TRBD2, 5 bases. Trimming took off 2 bases at V and 6 bases at J, with 13 bases between the two ends. The CDR3 has 14 amino acids. The germline V gene has CDR1 SGHRS and CDR2 YFSETQ.

The chain has TRBV7-8 and TRBJ2-2, with TRBD1 identical over 7 bases. CDR1 is SGHVS and CDR2 is FQNEAQ in the germline V gene. With V trimmed by 3 bases and J by 3 bases, 10 bases remained unmatched. The CDR3 runs to 17 residues. The CDR3 sequence is CASSFTGVPDYTGELFF. The CDR3 nucleotides are TGTGCCAGCAGCTTTACAGGGGTCCCTGACTACACCGGGGAGCTGTTTTTT.

The chain links TRBV27 to TRBJ2-5; D is possibly TRBD1 (5 bases). Gene TRBJ2-1 matches the end of the DNA better, so the J call may be wrong. The CDR3 covers 15 residues. CDR1 is MNHEY, CDR2 SMNVEV, per germline (reference sequence). CDR3 nucleotides: TGTGCCAGCAGTTTCAGTCAGGCTAGGGGTGATGAGCAGTTCTTC. It encodes CASSFSQARGDEQFF.

This sequence joins TRBV28 and TRBJ2-7, with D perhaps matching TRBD1 (7 bases). V was pared by 6 bases and J by 5 bases, with 17 bases between. Germline V gene sequence: CDR1 MDHEN, CDR2 SYDVKM. The CDR3 length is 14 residues. CDR3 residues: CASRMTGRTHEQYF. The CDR3 nucleotides are TGTGCCAGCAGGATGACAGGGAGGACCCACGAGCAGTACTTC.

V usage is TRBV29-1 and J usage is TRBJ2-5, with a tentative D call TRBD1 (6 bases). The length of the CDR3 is 14 residues. V was shortened by 1 base and J by 3 bases, with 12 bases between the two germline ends. Germline CDR1 and CDR2: SQVTM and ANQGSEA. The CDR3 protein is CSVEVGQGEETQYF. The CDR3 DNA reads as TGCAGCGTTGAAGTGGGACAAGGGGAAGAGACCCAGTACTTC.

The sample holds a few counts of this clonotype. The chain links TRBV20-1 to TRBJ1-4; TRBD1 might be the D (6 bases). Trimming took 6 bases from V and 3 from J, leaving 14 bases between them. CDR3 length: 14 amino acids. CDR1 and CDR2 (germline): DFQATT, SNEGSKA (reference sequence). This chain's CDR3 is CSALGGGPNEKLFF. The CDR3 DNA sequence: TGCAGTGCCCTCGGCGGGGGGCCTAATGAAAAACTGTTTTTT.

This clonotype was detected a few times. The chain combines TRBV7-8 with TRBJ2-5, with 8 bases lining up with TRBD1. This CDR3 contains 15 residues. In germline, CDR1 is SGHVS, CDR2 FQNEAQ. J was trimmed by 4 bases and V by 5 bases; bases with no gene match: 9. DNA for the CDR3: TGTGCCAGCAGCACAGGGACAGGTTGGCCAGAGACCCAGTACTTC. Translated, it gives CASSTGTGWPETQYF.